The 12 T cell receptor beta chains presented below share a single source sample, sequenced in a study of graft-versus-host responses after intestinal transplantation. Repertoires were generated with immunoSEQ multiplex PCR, while TCRdb's copy carries only in-frame clones and drops some. The sample shows around 54,000 clones, roughly 89% of them seen only once. Sequenced here: PBMCs, sampled roughly 660 days after intestinal transplant. Receptors were obtained from a human patient who received an intestinal transplant, so some T cells may come from the graft donor.

The V call is TRBV6-5, the J call TRBJ1-5; D is ambiguous. Trimming removed 5 bases at V and 1 base at J, with 9 bases between. This CDR3 contains 14 residues. Germline lookup yields CDR1 MNHEY and CDR2 SVGAGI. CDR3 sequence: CASSAQQSNQPQHF. The CDR3 DNA sequence: TGTGCCAGCAGTGCGCAACAGAGCAATCAGCCCCAGCATTTT.

This chain uses TRBV7-2 with TRBJ2-6; D uncertain. The CDR3 covers 18 residues. Trimming removed 5 bases at V and 5 bases at J, with 22 bases between. In germline, CDR1 is SGHTA, CDR2 FQGNSA. This CDR3 is CASSLGWRRQSRANVLTF. The CDR3 region has the DNA TGTGCCAGCAGCCTCGGTTGGAGACGACAAAGTCGGGCCAACGTCCTGACTTTC.

The genes are TRBV7-9 and TRBJ2-1; D ambiguous. The CDR3 has 12 amino acids. The V gene's germline CDR1 is SEHNR and CDR2 FQNEAQ (reference sequence). Between the trimmed V and J ends, which lost 5 bases and 6 bases, there was a span of 8 bases. The CDR3 loop reads CASSTQVNEQFF. Written as DNA, the CDR3 is TGTGCCAGCAGCACACAAGTCAATGAGCAGTTCTTC.

The chain carries TRBV11-2 and TRBJ2-2; 13 nucleotides match TRBD2. This CDR3 region has 15 residues. Looked up from germline, CDR1 is SGHAT and CDR2 is FQNNGV. J gave up 6 bases and V 2 bases, and 0 bases lay outside the gene matches. The CDR3 is CASSLTSGGAGELFF. The CDR3 nucleotides are TGTGCCAGCAGCTTAACTAGCGGGGGGGCCGGGGAGCTGTTTTTT.

V is TRBV6-4 and J is TRBJ2-1, with D possibly TRBD1 on 5 matching bases. Trimming pared 10 bases from V and 8 bases from J, leaving 18 bases between. The CDR3 loop spans 13 amino acids. CDR1 MRHNA and CDR2 SNTAGT come from the germline V gene. The CDR3 region is CATHRFTWDEQFF. CDR3 DNA sequence: TGTGCCACCCACAGGTTTACCTGGGATGAGCAGTTCTTC.

The chain uses TRBV27 and TRBJ2-1; possible D gene TRBD1, 5 bases. Germline-derived CDR1 and CDR2 are MNHEY and SMNVEV (reference sequence). Trimming took off 5 bases at V and 0 bases at J, with 8 bases between the two ends. This CDR3 is 14 amino acids long. CDR3 amino acids: CASSQGSSYNEQFF. The DNA of the CDR3 is TGTGCCAGCAGTCAGGGAAGCTCCTACAATGAGCAGTTCTTC.

V usage is TRBV29-1 and J usage is TRBJ2-7, with D uncertain. The V end was cut by 2 bases, the J end by 2 bases, with 10 bases between. CDR3 length equals 13 residues. Germline assignment: CDR1 SQVTM and CDR2 ANQGSEA. This CDR3 reads CSVESRVPYEQYF. Written as DNA, the CDR3 is TGCAGCGTTGAATCTCGGGTCCCCTACGAGCAGTACTTC.

J is TRBJ2-2 and V is TRBV6-1; perhaps TRBD1 as D (6 bases). Trimming left V 3 bases short and J 8 bases short, with 13 bases between. The CDR3 is 14 residues long. Germline V CDR1 and CDR2: MNHNS, SASEGT. Written as DNA, the CDR3 is TGTGCCAGCAGTGATTGGAGACAGGTTGGGGAGCTGTTTTTT. Protein sequence: CASSDWRQVGELFF.

The gene calls are TRBV7-9 and TRBJ1-3; D is unclear. CDR3 size: 15 residues. CDR1 is SEHNR and CDR2 is FQNEAQ in the germline V gene (reference sequence). Trimming left V 3 bases short and J 8 bases short, with 17 bases between. The CDR3 is CASSLSSGARDTIYF. CDR3 DNA: TGTGCCAGCAGCTTGTCATCTGGAGCCCGGGACACCATATATTTT.

This CDR3 is CASSQGDRYEQYF. The DNA of the CDR3 is TGTGCCAGCAGCCAAGGAGATCGCTACGAGCAGTACTTC. This chain joins TRBV13 and TRBJ2-7, with no clear D. The CDR3 has 13 amino acids. V lost 5 bases, J lost 3 bases, and 11 bases lay in between. Germline loops: CDR1 PRHDT, CDR2 FYEKMQ (reference sequence).

The chain carries TRBV5-1 and TRBJ2-3; D uncertain. This CDR3 has 15 amino acids. V was shortened by 6 bases and J by 2 bases, with 16 bases between the two germline ends. Germline loops: CDR1 SGHRS, CDR2 YFSETQ. The CDR3 is CASNPAGATTDTQYF. The CDR3 DNA sequence: TGCGCCAGCAACCCTGCCGGCGCGACCACAGATACGCAGTATTTT.

The chain links TRBV19 to TRBJ1-2, with a possible D match to TRBD1 (6 bases). Germline V gene lookup returns CDR1 LNHDA and CDR2 SQIVND (reference sequence). V lost 3 bases, J lost 2 bases, and 10 bases lay in between. The CDR3 sequence is 14 residues long. CDR3 amino acids: CASSIRTENYGYTF. The CDR3 region has the DNA TGTGCCAGTAGTATCAGGACAGAAAACTATGGCTACACCTTC. The entire variable domain, with the rest obtained from reference TRBV19 and TRBJ1-2, is as follows: DGGITQSPKYLFRKEGQNVTLSCEQNLNHDAMYWYRQDPGQGLRLIYYSQIVNDFQKGDIAEGYSVSREKKESFPLTVTSAQKNPTAFYLCASSIRTENYGYTFGSGTRLTVV.